These T cell receptor beta chains were read from a single sample in a study of T-cell reconstitution after alpha-beta-depleted transplantation in children. TCRdb called the PCR reads again in MiXCR, with one record for every CDR3 protein. The data hold some 390,000 distinct CDR3 sequences, with over 20% observed a single time. The material sequenced was PBMCs from the stem cell graft donor, taken from the stem cell graft. All receptors derive from a human donor who donated a stem cell graft to a child with acute myeloid leukemia. The CDR3 runs from the conserved cysteine through the conserved F or W. The D gene is left open where the match is weak. Expanded clones get a size class; other rows say once, few or many, or leave the size out.

TRBV7-3	TRBJ2-1	few	.	CASSPRTDQRSDYNEQFF	TGTGCCAGCAGCCCAAGGACAGACCAGCGGAGCGACTACAATGAGCAGTTCTTC
TRBV27	TRBJ2-2	.	.	CASTQGLPDSAGELFF	TGTGCCAGCACCCAGGGACTCCCCGATTCGGCCGGGGAGCTGTTTTTT
TRBV10-3	TRBJ2-7	many	TRBD1	CAITRDRGNEQYF	TGTGCCATCACCAGGGACAGGGGCAACGAGCAGTACTTC
TRBV5-1	TRBJ2-1	few	TRBD2	CASSLRSGTDNEQFF	TGCGCCAGCAGCTTACGTAGCGGGACTGACAATGAGCAGTTCTTC
TRBV3-1	TRBJ2-1	many	.	CASSQVGEQFF	TGTGCCAGCAGCCAAGTCGGTGAGCAGTTCTTC
TRBV29-1	TRBJ1-5	few	TRBD1	CSVATGVTQPQHF	TGCAGCGTAGCCACAGGGGTCACTCAGCCCCAGCATTTT
TRBV7-9	TRBJ2-5	.	TRBD2	CASNPTVRGETQYF	TGTGCCAGCAATCCGACCGTGCGGGGGGAGACCCAGTACTTC
TRBV12-3/TRBV12-4	TRBJ2-7	many	.	CASSRSIYEQYF	TGTGCCAGCAGTCGGTCCATCTACGAGCAGTACTTC
TRBV12-3/TRBV12-4	TRBJ2-1	.	.	CASSTDSGQTGQFF	TGTGCCAGCAGTACCGACAGTGGGCAAACCGGTCAGTTCTTC
TRBV5-1	TRBJ2-5	.	TRBD2	CASSLASGRPYETQYF	TGCGCCAGCAGCTTAGCCAGCGGGAGACCCTACGAGACCCAGTACTTC
TRBV21-1	TRBJ2-6	few	.	CASSKVGPGGFENSGANVLTF	TGTGCCAGCAGCAAAGTGGGACCTGGGGGCTTCGAAAACTCTGGGGCCAACGTCCTGACTTTC
TRBV12-3/TRBV12-4	TRBJ2-7	.	TRBD1	CASSHPARDRVDYEQYF	TGTGCCAGCAGCCATCCAGCGAGGGACAGGGTTGACTACGAGCAGTACTTC
TRBV7-2	TRBJ2-1	.	.	CASSLSQGGVHNEQFF	TGTGCCAGCAGCTTATCCCAGGGGGGTGTACACAATGAGCAGTTCTTC
TRBV10-3	TRBJ2-7	.	TRBD1	CAIRVSGQGFYEQYF	TGTGCCATCAGGGTTTCCGGACAGGGTTTCTACGAGCAGTACTTC
TRBV15	TRBJ2-3	few	.	CATSRDYRRNTDTQYF	TGTGCCACCAGCAGAGATTACCGGAGAAACACAGATACGCAGTATTTT
TRBV10-3	TRBJ1-1	few	.	CAITKDGNTEAFF	TGTGCCATCACGAAGGACGGTAACACTGAAGCTTTCTTT
TRBV12-3/TRBV12-4	TRBJ1-3	many	.	CASSSLSRVSGNTIYF	TGTGCCAGCAGTTCTCTCTCCAGGGTCTCTGGAAACACCATATATTTT
TRBV5-1	TRBJ1-6	.	.	CASFDSNSPLHF	TGCGCCAGCTTCGACAGCAATTCACCCCTCCACTTT
TRBV20-1	TRBJ2-2	.	.	CSARPVLAGELFF	TGCAGTGCTCGCCCTGTTCTAGCCGGGGAGCTGTTTTTT
TRBV12-3/TRBV12-4	TRBJ1-1	.	.	CASSPSGGKKMNTEAFF	TGTGCCAGCAGCCCCTCGGGCGGGAAAAAGATGAACACTGAAGCTTTCTTT
TRBV4-1	TRBJ2-1	few	TRBD2	CASSPGLAEYNEQFF	TGCGCCAGCAGCCCGGGACTAGCGGAGTACAATGAGCAGTTCTTC
TRBV10-2	TRBJ2-7	few	TRBD2	CASRSGTSGLYEQYF	TGCGCCAGCAGATCCGGGACTAGCGGCCTATACGAGCAGTACTTC
TRBV18	TRBJ2-1	few	TRBD1	CASSPTQLFEVQGAQYNEQFF	TGTGCCAGCTCACCAACACAGCTCTTCGAAGTACAGGGGGCTCAATACAATGAGCAGTTCTTC
TRBV5-1	TRBJ2-3	many	TRBD1	CASSLGRTGAADTQYF	TGCGCCAGCAGCTTGGGACGGACAGGGGCGGCAGATACGCAGTATTTT
TRBV20-1	TRBJ2-3	.	TRBD1	CSASGTGVGDTQYF	TGCAGTGCTTCCGGGACAGGGGTGGGAGATACGCAGTATTTT